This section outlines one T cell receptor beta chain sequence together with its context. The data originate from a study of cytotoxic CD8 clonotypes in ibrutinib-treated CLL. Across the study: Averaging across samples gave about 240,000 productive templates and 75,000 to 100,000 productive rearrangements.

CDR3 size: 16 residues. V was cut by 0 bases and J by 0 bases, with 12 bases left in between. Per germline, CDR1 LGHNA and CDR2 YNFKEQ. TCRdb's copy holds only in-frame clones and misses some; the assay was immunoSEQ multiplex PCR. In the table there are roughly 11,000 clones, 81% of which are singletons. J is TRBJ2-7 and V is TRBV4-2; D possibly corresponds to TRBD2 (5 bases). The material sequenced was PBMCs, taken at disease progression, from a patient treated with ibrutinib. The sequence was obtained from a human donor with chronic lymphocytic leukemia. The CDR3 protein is CASSQEASQSSYEQYF. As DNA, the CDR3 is TGTGCCAGCAGCCAAGAGGCTAGCCAGAGCTCCTACGAGCAGTACTTC.